This TCR beta chain is drawn from a study of blood T cell repertoires in COVID-19. Study details: The origin of the acute and convalescent COVID-19 samples was the United States, Italy and Spain. PBMCs, B-cell-depleted T cells, or T cells provided the cDNA or gDNA that made up the material.

The CDR3 spans 14 residues. Trimming took 0 bases from V and 5 from J, leaving 11 bases between them. CDR1 and CDR2 from the germline V gene are SGHNT and YYREEE (reference sequence). Source study methods: Reference gene primer amplification gave nucleated cell count estimates. Libraries were prepared by immunoSEQ multiplex PCR; TCRdb keeps only in-frame clonotypes and omits some of them. V and J calls and clone size are given by that table; D and trimming were obtained from the DNA. The sample has roughly 120,000 clones, 70% to 90% seen once. The chain recombines TRBV5-4 with TRBJ2-5; no firm D call. Sequencing input: peripheral blood. This TCR derives from a woman aged 70 to 79 who had recovered from COVID-19. CDR3 sequence (DNA): TGTGCCAGCAGCTTGGGGGTCGAGGAGGAGACCCAGTACTTC. This encodes CASSLGVEEETQYF.